The rows below give T cell receptor beta chains drawn from one sample of a study of shared clonotypes between healthy human individuals. Sequencing used immunoSEQ multiplex PCR; TCRdb keeps in-frame clones, though not all of them. Of about 520,000 clones listed, about 96% were seen once; the top ten hold under 0.065%. The sample taken for sequencing was naive CD4+ T cells sorted from blood. Every receptor here comes from a woman younger than 45 in good health. CDR3s include the opening cysteine and the closing phenylalanine or tryptophan. A D gene is named only where the DNA matches it firmly.

D gene	CDR3 length	V gene	J gene	CDR3 DNA	CDR3 protein
-	15	TRBV10-1	TRBJ2-3	TGCGCCAGCAGTCCGAGTAGGGGAGTCCCAGATACGCAGTATTTT	CASSPSRGVPDTQYF
-	16	TRBV6-6	TRBJ1-1	TGTGCCAGCAGTTCGGGAACAGGCTGGGTGAACACTGAAGCTTTCTTT	CASSSGTGWVNTEAFF
-	14	TRBV19	TRBJ1-5	TGTGCCAGTAGTATGGTCAGAGTAAATCAGCCCCAGCATTTT	CASSMVRVNQPQHF
TRBD1	16	TRBV28	TRBJ1-2	TGTGCCAGCAGCGCTCGAGGGACAGGGAAGAACTATGGCTACACCTTC	CASSARGTGKNYGYTF
-	13	TRBV6-5	TRBJ1-1	TGTGCCAGCAGCTCTCATATGGGCACTGAAGCTTTCTTT	CASSSHMGTEAFF
-	14	TRBV5-1	TRBJ2-1	TGCGCCAGCAGCGCCTCAAGCTCCTACAATGAGCAGTTCTTC	CASSASSSYNEQFF
-	14	TRBV11-2	TRBJ2-7	TGTGCCAGCAGCGATATTGGAGTGCGCTACGAGCAGTACTTC	CASSDIGVRYEQYF
-	14	TRBV28	TRBJ1-5	TGTGCCAGCAGTTTTCTACAGGACAATCAGCCCCAGCATTTT	CASSFLQDNQPQHF
-	19	TRBV4-1	TRBJ1-2	TGCGCCAGCAGCCAACAAGCCAGTCGGACAGAAAAAACGAACTATGGCTACACCTTC	CASSQQASRTEKTNYGYTF
-	14	TRBV10-1	TRBJ1-2	TGCGCCAGCAGTGGTACGGGGCCGAACTATGGCTACACCTTC	CASSGTGPNYGYTF
-	15	TRBV10-3	TRBJ2-3	TGTGCCATCGTACGCGGCGACCCTAGCACAGATACGCAGTATTTT	CAIVRGDPSTDTQYF
TRBD1	16	TRBV28	TRBJ1-3	TGTGCCAGCAGTTTAGGACAGGGGGCATCAGGAAACACCATATATTTT	CASSLGQGASGNTIYF
TRBD1	18	TRBV2	TRBJ1-4	TGTGCCAGCAGTGAAGAGGACAGGGGATTTAGAACTAATGAAAAACTGTTTTTT	CASSEEDRGFRTNEKLFF
TRBD2	15	TRBV9	TRBJ2-5	TGTGCCAGCAGCGCGTCGACTAGCGGCCAAGAGACCCAGTACTTC	CASSASTSGQETQYF
-	13	TRBV5-4	TRBJ1-1	TGTGCCAGCAGCTGGGGACAGAACACTGAAGCTTTCTTT	CASSWGQNTEAFF
-	15	TRBV11-2	TRBJ1-2	TGTGCCAGCAGCCAACGACAGGAGACCTTCTATGGCTACACCTTC	CASSQRQETFYGYTF
-	15	TRBV10-1	TRBJ2-3	TGCGCCAGCAGTGATGACCTCCTTGGCACAGATACGCAGTATTTT	CASSDDLLGTDTQYF